This T cell receptor (beta chain) was recovered during a study of T-cell memory formation after mild COVID-19. V lost 5 bases and J lost 5, with 13 bases in between. Germline CDR1 MNHEY, CDR2 SVGEGT. The CDR3 is 13 residues long. Study-level results: Researchers report contracting CD4+ clones mostly in CM and EM, with CD8+ clones in EMRA.

This clonotype was observed a handful of times. The target antigen is unknown. MiXCR was run by TCRdb on the 5' RACE reads, yielding one entry per CDR3 protein. This sample carries about 110,000 distinct CDR3 sequences, around 15% of them seen once, and the ten largest clones take 25% to 30%. V and J are TRBV6-2 or TRBV6-3 and TRBJ2-7, with a possible D match to TRBD1 (6 bases). This TCR came from an adult woman who had mild COVID-19 (a few samples of this study predate the infection). Cell type and time point are not known. The specimen was PBMCs or a T cell subset sorted from them (not recorded which). CDR3 in DNA: TGTGCCAGCAGTCACGGACAGCTCGACGAGCAGTACTTC. Protein product: CASSHGQLDEQYF.